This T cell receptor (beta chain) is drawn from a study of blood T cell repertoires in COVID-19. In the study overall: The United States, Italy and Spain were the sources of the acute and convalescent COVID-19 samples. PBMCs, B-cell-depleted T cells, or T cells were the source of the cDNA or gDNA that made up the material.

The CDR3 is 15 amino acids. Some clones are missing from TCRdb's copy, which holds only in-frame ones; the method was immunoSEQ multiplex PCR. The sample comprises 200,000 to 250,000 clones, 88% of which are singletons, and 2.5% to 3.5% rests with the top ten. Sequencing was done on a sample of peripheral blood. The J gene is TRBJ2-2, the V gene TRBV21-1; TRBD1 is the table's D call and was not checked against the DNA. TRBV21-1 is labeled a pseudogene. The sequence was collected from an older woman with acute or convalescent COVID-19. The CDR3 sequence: CASPWDRRNTGELFF. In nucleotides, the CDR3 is TGTGCCAGCCCATGGGACAGACGAAACACCGGGGAGCTGTTTTTT.